This T cell receptor (beta chain) was observed in a study of identical twins. Findings and limits, study-wide: Weaker excess sharing between twins was seen in beta out-of-frame sequences. Memory repertoires showed no such pattern, whereas abundant cord blood beta clonotypes carried fewer insertions. Conclusions leaned on cross-sectional statistical analysis and did not track the same donors over time.

TCRdb reprocessed the 5' RACE reads with MiXCR, giving one entry per CDR3 protein. The sample holds a few hundred thousand distinct CDR3 sequences, over 9% seen once. With respect to this clonotype: Its specificity is not known.

This CDR3 region has 15 residues. V shed 7 bases and J 5 bases; nucleotides not matched to a gene: 12. These data were also filed under a second study, of yellow fever vaccine responses in identical twins.

The chain carries TRBV12-3 or TRBV12-4 and TRBJ2-5; 8 nucleotides align to TRBD2. Source material: CD8+ T cells sorted from blood. This receptor was identified in a woman aged 18-35 years in good health. The CDR3 coding sequence is TGTGCCAGCACCTTCGGGGGGGCGGGTGACGAGACCCAGTACTTC. Translated: CASTFGGAGDETQYF.